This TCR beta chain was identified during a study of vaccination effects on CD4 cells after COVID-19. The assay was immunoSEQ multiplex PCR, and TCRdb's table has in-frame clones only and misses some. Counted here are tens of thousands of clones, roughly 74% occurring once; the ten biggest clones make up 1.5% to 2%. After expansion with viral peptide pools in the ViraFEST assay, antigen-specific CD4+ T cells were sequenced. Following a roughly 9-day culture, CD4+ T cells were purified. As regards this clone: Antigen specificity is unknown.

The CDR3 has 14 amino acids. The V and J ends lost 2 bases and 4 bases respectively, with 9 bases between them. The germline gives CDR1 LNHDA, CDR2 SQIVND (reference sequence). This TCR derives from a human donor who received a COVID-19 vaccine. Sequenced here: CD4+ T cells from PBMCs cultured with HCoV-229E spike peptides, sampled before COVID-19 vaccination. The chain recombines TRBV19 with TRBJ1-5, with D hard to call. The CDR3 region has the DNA TGTGCCAGTAGTATATACCAGCCGAATCAGCCCCAGCATTTT. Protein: CASSIYQPNQPQHF.